This is a list of T cell receptor beta chains from one sample in a study of control samples from healthy donors and cancer patients. Generated by immunoSEQ multiplex PCR, the TCRdb table keeps only in-frame clones and is missing some. The sample contains some 200,000 clones, 91% of which appear only once. The specimen was blood. The origin of the receptors is a woman aged 25 to 39 in good health. The CDR3 runs from the conserved cysteine through the conserved F or W. The order of the fields is V gene, J gene, D gene, clone size, CDR3 DNA, CDR3 protein. D genes are given only for firm matches. Clone size, where shown, is once, few, many, or a class for clones that have expanded.

>TRBV5-8|TRBJ1-2|TRBD1|-
TGTGCCAGCAGCCTGACAGGGGTGGAGGGCTACACCTTC
CASSLTGVEGYTF
>TRBV3-1/TRBV3-2|TRBJ2-2|-|-
TGTGCCAGCAGCCAAGCCGGGGAGCTGTTTTTT
CASSQAGELFF
>TRBV6-5|TRBJ1-2|-|once
TGTGCCAGCAGTTCCCGGCAGGGCTATGGCTACACCTTC
CASSSRQGYGYTF
>TRBV5-1|TRBJ1-1|-|-
TGCGCCAGCGGCTTTAGGGTAGAGAACACTGAAGCTTTCTTT
CASGFRVENTEAFF
>TRBV28|TRBJ1-5|-|once
TGTGCCAGCAGTTTATCGGGGGGAAGCAATCAGCCCCAGCATTTT
CASSLSGGSNQPQHF
>TRBV18|TRBJ2-3|-|few
TGTGCCAGCTCACCGGGTAGCACAGATACGCAGTATTTT
CASSPGSTDTQYF
>TRBV6-5|TRBJ1-6|TRBD1|-
TGTGCCAGCAGCCGGGACAGTAATTCACCCCCCCACTTT
CASSRDSNSPPHF
>TRBV29-1|TRBJ2-1|-|-
TGCAGCGTTGAGAGTCGGGGGCTAGGGAATGAGCAGTTCTTC
CSVESRGLGNEQFF
>TRBV19|TRBJ2-4|-|-
TGTGCCAGTAGTGGGATGGGCGCCAAAAACATTCAGTACTTC
CASSGMGAKNIQYF
>TRBV6-2/TRBV6-3|TRBJ2-7|-|few
TGTGCCAGCAGTTACTCAATTAGCTACGAGCAGTACTTC
CASSYSISYEQYF
>TRBV9|TRBJ1-2|TRBD1|-
TGTGCCAGCAGCGTAGTAGAGGGGGCGGGCTATGGCTACACCTTC
CASSVVEGAGYGYTF
>TRBV6-4|TRBJ2-1|-|-
TGTGCCAGCAGTGACTCGACTAACAATGAGCAGTTCTTC
CASSDSTNNEQFF
>TRBV6-1|TRBJ2-7|-|-
TGTGCCAGCAGTGATAAGGGACCCTACGAGCAGTACTTC
CASSDKGPYEQYF
>TRBV29-1|TRBJ2-3|-|-
TGCAGCGTTGAAGCACCAGGAAGCACAGATACGCAGTATTTT
CSVEAPGSTDTQYF
>TRBV5-1|TRBJ2-3|-|once
TGCGCCAGCAGTCTCAACCCTAGCACAGATACGCAGTATTTT
CASSLNPSTDTQYF
>TRBV4-2|TRBJ1-2|-|-
TGTGCCAGCAGCGGGGGAGACTATGGCTACACCTTC
CASSGGDYGYTF
>TRBV19|TRBJ2-7|TRBD2|-
TGTGCCAGTAAGGAGACTAGCGGCTACGAGCAGTACTTC
CASKETSGYEQYF
>TRBV13|TRBJ2-1|TRBD2|-
TGTGCCAGCAGCCCGTTGAGCGGGGGGACCTCCTACAATGAGCAGTTCTTC
CASSPLSGGTSYNEQFF
>TRBV7-9|TRBJ1-1|TRBD1|-
TGTGCCAGCAGCTTACTCGACAGGGGGAACACTGAAGCTTTCTTT
CASSLLDRGNTEAFF
>TRBV7-2|TRBJ1-3|TRBD1|once
TGTGCCAGCAGCTTAGCTCTGACAGGGGGAAACACCATATATTTT
CASSLALTGGNTIYF
>TRBV9|TRBJ1-2|-|-
TGTGCCAGCAGCGTCGGGGGCGCCTATGGCTACACCTTC
CASSVGGAYGYTF
>TRBV4-1|TRBJ2-7|TRBD2|-
TGCGCCAGCAGCCCGCGGACTAGCGGGAGCCACGAGCAGTACTTC
CASSPRTSGSHEQYF
>TRBV28|TRBJ2-5|-|-
TGTGCCAGCAGTGTACAGGAGATCCAAGAGACCCAGTACTTC
CASSVQEIQETQYF
>TRBV24-1|TRBJ1-5|TRBD1|once
TGTGCCACCAGTGACCCCGGACAGGGACCAGCGGGGCAGCCCCAGCATTTT
CATSDPGQGPAGQPQHF
>TRBV20-1|TRBJ1-2|-|-
TGCAGTGCTCCAGGGGTCTATGGCTACACCTTC
CSAPGVYGYTF
>TRBV11-1|TRBJ2-7|-|-
TGTGCCAGCAGCTTTGGGCAAAACTACGAGCAGTACTTC
CASSFGQNYEQYF
>TRBV18|TRBJ2-3|-|-
TGTGCCAGCTCACCACAAGGGCAGGGGAGGGATACGCAGTATTTT
CASSPQGQGRDTQYF
>TRBV30|TRBJ1-4|-|-
TGTGCCTGGAGTGTACAGGGCCCTGAAAAACTGTTTTTT
CAWSVQGPEKLFF
>TRBV29-1|TRBJ2-5|TRBD2|-
TGCAGCGTTGTTAGCGGGGGGGAGACCCAGTACTTC
CSVVSGGETQYF
>TRBV7-9|TRBJ2-3|-|-
TGTGCCAGCAGCAAAAGGACCAGCGGGAGCACAGATACGCAGTATTTT
CASSKRTSGSTDTQYF
>TRBV9|TRBJ2-1|TRBD2|-
TGTGCCAGCAGCGTAGGTCCACTAGCGGGGGGCAATGAGCAGTTCTTC
CASSVGPLAGGNEQFF
>TRBV7-3|TRBJ2-1|TRBD2|-
TGTGCCAGCAGCTTAGCGGGAGGGTACAATGAGCAGTTCTTC
CASSLAGGYNEQFF
>TRBV19|TRBJ1-1|-|few
TGTGCCAGTAGTATAGGTCAGGGCAGGACTGAAGCTTTCTTT
CASSIGQGRTEAFF
>TRBV5-1|TRBJ2-7|-|-
TGCGCCAGCAGCTTGGGGCCGTCCGGGGCCCCCTACGAGCAGTACTTC
CASSLGPSGAPYEQYF
>TRBV18|TRBJ1-4|-|-
TGTGCCAGCTCACCGGACTCGACTAATGAAAAACTGTTTTTT
CASSPDSTNEKLFF
>TRBV30|TRBJ2-1|TRBD1|-
TGTGCCTGGAGGGCCTTGCGACAGGGGATTAGCAATGAGCAGTTCTTC
CAWRALRQGISNEQFF
>TRBV5-4|TRBJ2-5|TRBD1|-
TGTGCCAGCAGCTTGGGGACAGGCCAAGAGACCCAGTACTTC
CASSLGTGQETQYF
>TRBV2|TRBJ1-5|-|-
TGTGCCAGCAGCCCCGGGACGGTGAATCAGCCCCAGCATTTT
CASSPGTVNQPQHF
>TRBV29-1|TRBJ2-1|TRBD2|-
TGCAGCGTTGGAGGACTAGCTCGGGGCAATGAGCAGTTCTTC
CSVGGLARGNEQFF
>TRBV18|TRBJ1-2|TRBD1|-
TGTGCCAGCTCTCTGACAGGGAGTTACGGCTACACCTTC
CASSLTGSYGYTF
>TRBV6-5|TRBJ1-2|-|-
TGTGCCAGCAGTTATTCGGCAGGAACTAACTATGGCTACACCTTC
CASSYSAGTNYGYTF
>TRBV5-5|TRBJ2-5|TRBD2|-
TGTGCCAGCAGCTTGGTAGTAGCGGGGGGTCAAGAGACCCAGTACTTC
CASSLVVAGGQETQYF
>TRBV2|TRBJ2-3|TRBD1|-
TGTGCCAGCAGACAGGGGGTCGACACAGATACGCAGTATTTT
CASRQGVDTDTQYF
>TRBV3-1/TRBV3-2|TRBJ2-5|TRBD1|-
TGTGCCAGCAGCAAACAGGGGGCGGAGGAGACCCAGTACTTC
CASSKQGAEETQYF
>TRBV13|TRBJ1-1|TRBD1|-
TGTGCCAGCAGTTGGACAGGAAACACTGAAGCTTTCTTT
CASSWTGNTEAFF
>TRBV28|TRBJ1-1|TRBD1|-
TGTGCCACCGGGGACAGGGCGAACACTGAAGCTTTCTTT
CATGDRANTEAFF
>TRBV28|TRBJ2-3|-|-
TGTGCCAGCAGTTTATCGGGGGAGGGCACAGATACGCAGTATTTT
CASSLSGEGTDTQYF
>TRBV6-2/TRBV6-3|TRBJ2-1|TRBD2|-
TGTGCCAGCAGTTACACTAGCGGGATGTTCTACAATGAGCAGTTCTTC
CASSYTSGMFYNEQFF
>TRBV11-2|TRBJ2-1|-|-
TGTGCCAGCAGCTTAGAGGGACAAGGGGACAATGAGCAGTTCTTC
CASSLEGQGDNEQFF
>TRBV4-1|TRBJ1-3|-|-
TGCGCCAGCAGCCAAGGGTCTGGAAACACCATATATTTT
CASSQGSGNTIYF
>TRBV5-1|TRBJ2-5|TRBD2|-
TGCGCCAGCAGGATTAGCGGGGGGTACCAAGAGACCCAGTACTTC
CASRISGGYQETQYF
>TRBV19|TRBJ2-2|-|-
TGTGCCAGTAGAAGGTCAGGGAACACCGGGGAGCTGTTTTTT
CASRRSGNTGELFF
>TRBV5-6|TRBJ1-5|-|-
TGTGCCAGCAGCTTCCAGGACAATCAGCCCCAGCATTTT
CASSFQDNQPQHF
>TRBV3-1/TRBV3-2|TRBJ2-7|-|-
TGTGCCAGCAGCCACGGGGACGAGCAGTACTTC
CASSHGDEQYF
>TRBV7-3|TRBJ2-3|TRBD2|-
TGTGCCAGCAGCCCCCGGGAGGGGATGACAGATACGCAGTATTTT
CASSPREGMTDTQYF
>TRBV18|TRBJ1-1|TRBD1|-
TGTGCCAGCTCATCGGACAGGGGCACTGAAGCTTTCTTT
CASSSDRGTEAFF
>TRBV11-2|TRBJ2-1|TRBD1|-
TGTGCCAGCAGCGTCTCAGGGGGAAGTTCCTACAATGAGCAGTTCTTC
CASSVSGGSSYNEQFF
>TRBV6-6|TRBJ1-3|-|-
TGTGCCAGCAAACCGACGGACTCTGGAAACACCATATATTTT
CASKPTDSGNTIYF
>TRBV5-1|TRBJ1-5|-|-
TGCGCCAGCAGCTTGAGTTCGGCGGACAATCAGCCCCAGCATTTT
CASSLSSADNQPQHF
>TRBV6-1|TRBJ2-7|-|-
TGTGCCAGCAGTGAAGCGCTTCCAGGGAACTACGAGCAGTACTTC
CASSEALPGNYEQYF